This paragraph reports one TCR beta chain. Profiled with immunoSEQ multiplex PCR; TCRdb holds only in-frame clones, not every one. The sample includes roughly 14,000 clones, roughly 87% seen only once; the top ten take 7.8%. This sample was included in a study of blood T cell dynamics during melanoma immunotherapy. There are 13 residues in the CDR3. Trimming stripped 3 bases from V and 2 bases from J, with 8 bases between. CDR1 is SNHLY and CDR2 is FYNNEI in the germline V gene. Time point noted: week 3, after first cycle of checkpoint inhibitor. The rearrangement links TRBV2 to TRBJ2-7; D unresolved. The sample consisted of blood, taken from a patient treated with checkpoint blockade. The source is a human donor with melanoma. The CDR3 here is CASSDLETYEQYF. Here the CDR3 DNA reads TGTGCCAGCAGTGACCTAGAAACCTACGAGCAGTACTTC.